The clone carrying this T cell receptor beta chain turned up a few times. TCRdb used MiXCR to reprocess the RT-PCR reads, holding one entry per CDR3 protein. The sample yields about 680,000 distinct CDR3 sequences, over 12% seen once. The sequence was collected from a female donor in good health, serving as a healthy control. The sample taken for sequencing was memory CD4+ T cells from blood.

The CDR3 DNA follows: TGTGCCAGCAGCCCTTCAGGGGGCGATTCACCCCTCCACTTT. This sequence encodes CASSPSGGDSPLHF. V usage is TRBV3-1 and J usage is TRBJ1-6; 8 positions match TRBD1. The length of the CDR3 is 14 residues. V dropped 4 bases and J dropped 8; count of bases not matched to a gene: 4. Germline values: CDR1 LGHDT, CDR2 YNNKEL (reference sequence).